Each of the 14 T cell receptor beta chains below was sequenced from the same sample in a study of blood T cell repertoires in COVID-19. The protocol was immunoSEQ multiplex PCR, while the TCRdb copy is restricted to in-frame clones and leaves out a portion. Among about 380,000 clones listed, around 84% were seen once. Material for sequencing was peripheral blood. The receptors were sampled from a human donor with acute or convalescent COVID-19. The donor label of this sample is uncertain.

The chain joins TRBV5-1 to TRBJ2-1; 8 positions agree with TRBD1. Per germline, CDR1 SGHRS and CDR2 YFSETQ. Unmatched junction bases numbered 13, after V lost 4 bases and J lost 7 bases. This CDR3 spans 16 amino acids. CDR3 sequence (DNA): TGCGCCAGCAGCCCTACTCCTGGGACAGGATCGAATGAGCAGTTCTTC. The encoded protein is CASSPTPGTGSNEQFF.

The rearrangement links TRBV19 to TRBJ1-6; TRBD1 might be the D (6 bases). This CDR3 has 14 amino acids. The V and J ends lost 4 bases and 10 bases respectively, with 14 bases between them. Per the germline V gene, CDR1 is LNHDA and CDR2 is SQIVND (reference sequence). DNA of the CDR3: TGTGCCAGTAGTACCCCACAGGGCTACTCACCCCTCCACTTT. This sequence encodes CASSTPQGYSPLHF.

The gene calls are TRBV30 and TRBJ1-1, with 7 bases identical to TRBD1. The J segment lost 1 base and the V segment lost 6 bases, leaving 5 bases of the junction unmatched. This CDR3 comprises 13 residues. Germline assignment: CDR1 GTSNPN and CDR2 SVGIG (reference sequence). The CDR3 DNA reads TGTGCCTGCCAACAGGGGTGGAACACTGAAGCTTTCTTT. Protein: CACQQGWNTEAFF.

In its sample, this clone was seen a few times. The chain recombines TRBV7-2 with TRBJ1-2; possibly TRBD1 for D (5 bases). Germline V lookup: CDR1 SGHTA, CDR2 FQGNSA. The germline V and J ends were trimmed by 5 bases and 1 base, with 20 bases remaining between them. The CDR3 has 17 amino acids. This CDR3 reads CASSPQRQLLNNYGYTF. The CDR3 nucleotides are TGTGCCAGCAGCCCACAAAGACAGCTGCTCAATAACTATGGCTACACCTTC.

This chain joins TRBV9 and TRBJ1-1, with 7 bases identical to TRBD1. J gave up 1 base and V 2 bases, and 8 bases lay outside the gene matches. The CDR3 length is 16 residues. The V gene's germline CDR1 is SGDLS and CDR2 YYNGEE. CDR3 nucleotides: TGTGCCAGCAGCGTGAGACAGGGAGTTGAGAACACTGAAGCTTTCTTT. Its translation: CASSVRQGVENTEAFF.

CDR3 coding DNA: TGTGCCAGCTCAATTATCTACAATGAGCAGTTCTTC. Translating gives CASSIIYNEQFF. The J gene is TRBJ2-1, the V gene TRBV18, with unresolved D. The CDR3 is made up of 12 amino acids. V was trimmed by 5 bases and J by 3 bases, leaving 5 bases between them. The V gene's germline CDR1 is KGHSH and CDR2 LQKENI.

The chain joins TRBV18 to TRBJ1-2; 10 bases fit TRBD1. This CDR3 has 14 amino acids. Germline CDR1 reads KGHSH; CDR2 reads LQKENI. Trimming at V came to 2 bases and at J to 6 bases, leaving 3 bases not matched to a gene. CDR3 in amino acids: CASSPGQGGHGYTF. The CDR3 DNA is TGTGCCAGCTCACCAGGACAGGGGGGACATGGCTACACCTTC.

This clone showed up just once. J is TRBJ1-4 and V is TRBV28; no firm D call. Trimming removed 5 bases at V and 4 bases at J, with 14 bases between. The length of the CDR3 is 15 residues. The V gene's germline CDR1 is MDHEN and CDR2 SYDVKM. This CDR3 is CASSAGGINNEKLFF. The DNA of the CDR3 is TGTGCCAGCAGTGCCGGTGGTATTAATAATGAAAAACTGTTTTTT.

The chain uses TRBV6-2 or TRBV6-3 and TRBJ1-4, with 7 nucleotides matching TRBD1. The germline V gene encodes CDR1 MNHEY and CDR2 SVGEGT. The CDR3 has 15 residues. V shed 5 bases and J 5 bases; nucleotides not matched to a gene: 8. Here the CDR3 DNA reads TGTGCCAGCAGTAACACAGGGGTCTCGAATGAAAAACTGTTTTTT. This codes for CASSNTGVSNEKLFF.

The chain has TRBV4-2 and TRBJ2-5, with 10 positions matching TRBD1. The CDR3 runs to 15 residues. The trim removed 4 bases at V and 5 bases at J, leaving 7 bases unmatched. Germline values: CDR1 LGHNA, CDR2 YNFKEQ. The CDR3 coding sequence is TGTGCCAGCAGCCGAGCGACAGGGGGCGGGGAGACCCAGTACTTC. This codes for CASSRATGGGETQYF.

This clone was picked up a small number of times. The chain combines TRBV4-1 with TRBJ2-5; D perhaps matches TRBD1 (6 bases). In germline, CDR1 is MGHRA, CDR2 YSYEKL. Trimming removed 4 bases at V and 4 bases at J, with 19 bases between. The CDR3 length is 16 residues. This chain's CDR3 is CASSRPRGGGGETQYF. CDR3 coding DNA: TGCGCCAGCAGCCGGCCCAGGGGCGGCGGAGGAGAGACCCAGTACTTC.

The V and J genes are TRBV5-1 and TRBJ1-6; 9 nucleotides agree with TRBD1. The CDR3 covers 16 residues. J lost 10 bases, V lost 0 bases, and 8 bases had no gene match. Germline V lookup: CDR1 SGHRS, CDR2 YFSETQ. CDR3 sequence reads: CASSLGDRVWESPLHF. CDR3 in DNA: TGCGCCAGCAGCTTGGGGGACAGGGTTTGGGAGTCACCCCTCCACTTT.

This chain uses TRBV15 with TRBJ1-4, with 10 bases fitting TRBD1. V was clipped by 8 bases and J by 6 bases; unmatched bases: 9. The CDR3 has 15 residues. Germline CDR1 reads LNHNV; CDR2 reads YYDKDF (reference sequence). The DNA for the CDR3 is TGTGCCACCTTCCGGGACAGGGGAAGAGATGAAAAACTGTTTTTT. This encodes CATFRDRGRDEKLFF.

A word on this clone: Other DNA sequences in this sample translate to the same CDR3. The chain joins TRBV7-2 to TRBJ2-5; a possible D gene is TRBD2 (6 bases). The V gene's germline CDR1 is SGHTA and CDR2 FQGNSA. Trimming cost V 4 bases and J 1 base, with 7 bases left between them. This CDR3 spans 13 amino acids. The CDR3 coding sequence is TGTGCCAGCAGCTCGCGGGGCCAAGAGACCCAGTACTTC. It translates to CASSSRGQETQYF.